This passage covers 6 T cell receptor beta chains from one sample sequenced in a study of T-cell memory formation after mild COVID-19. A single record per CDR3 protein comes from TCRdb applying MiXCR to the 5' RACE reads. This sample carries 350,000 to 500,000 distinct CDR3 sequences, roughly 18% of them seen once, and the ten largest clones take approximately 21%. The sample consisted of PBMCs or a T cell subset sorted from them (not recorded which). The receptors were sampled from a man younger than 35 who had mild COVID-19 (a few samples of this study predate the infection). Cell type and time point are not known.

The chain carries TRBV6-6 and TRBJ1-4, with D tentatively TRBD1 (5 bases). Germline CDR1 is MNHNY and CDR2 is SVGAGI (reference sequence). V was trimmed by 5 bases and J by 2 bases, leaving 12 bases between them. The CDR3 length is 15 residues. CDR3 residues: CASSATGGTNEKLFF. CDR3 nucleotides: TGTGCCAGCAGTGCCACAGGCGGGACTAATGAAAAACTGTTTTTT.

This clonotype was detected only a few times. The chain links TRBV7-9 to TRBJ2-5, with a weak D call TRBD2 (6 bases). Germline V CDR1 and CDR2: SEHNR, FQNEAQ (reference sequence). V was clipped by 5 bases and J by 3 bases, with 19 bases between them. CDR3 size: 16 residues. The CDR3 DNA is TGTGCCAGCAGCCAAGGGAATAGCGGCTTGGAAGAGACCCAGTACTTC. It encodes CASSQGNSGLEETQYF.

The chain has TRBV4-1 and TRBJ2-4, with 7 bases that match TRBD1. CDR3 size: 15 residues. With V trimmed by 3 bases and J by 3 bases, 5 bases remained unmatched. Germline V gene sequence: CDR1 MGHRA, CDR2 YSYEKL. CDR3 coding DNA: TGCGCCAGCAGCCATAAACAGGGGAGCAAAAACATTCAGTACTTC. It yields the protein CASSHKQGSKNIQYF.

The chain recombines TRBV6-2 or TRBV6-3 with TRBJ2-2, with 11 bases lining up with TRBD2. V shed 6 bases, J shed 6 bases, and the junction held 3 bases outside the gene matches. Germline CDR1 MNHEY, CDR2 SVGEGT. CDR3 length: 14 amino acids. CDR3 nucleotide sequence: TGTGCCAGCAGCCGGGGACTAGCGGCCGGGGAGCTGTTTTTT. Protein product: CASSRGLAAGELFF.

The rearrangement uses TRBV5-6 and TRBJ1-2; the D gene is possibly TRBD1 (6 bases). This CDR3 is built from 14 residues. From germline, CDR1 is SGHDT and CDR2 YYEEEE. The ends were cut back, 6 bases at V and 4 bases at J, with 16 bases in the middle. This chain's CDR3 is CASKHGGQSYGYTF. The CDR3 region has the DNA TGTGCCAGCAAACATGGAGGACAGAGCTATGGCTACACCTTC.

This clonotype has just a few counts. V gene TRBV7-2 combines with J gene TRBJ2-5; 11 bases are shared with TRBD2. Germline V CDR1 and CDR2: SGHTA, FQGNSA. Trimming removed 7 bases from V and 0 bases from J; junction bases left unmatched: 7. This CDR3 has 16 residues. CDR3 in DNA: TGTGCCAGCACGCTTCTAGCGGGGGGAAACCAAGAGACCCAGTACTTC. Protein: CASTLLAGGNQETQYF.